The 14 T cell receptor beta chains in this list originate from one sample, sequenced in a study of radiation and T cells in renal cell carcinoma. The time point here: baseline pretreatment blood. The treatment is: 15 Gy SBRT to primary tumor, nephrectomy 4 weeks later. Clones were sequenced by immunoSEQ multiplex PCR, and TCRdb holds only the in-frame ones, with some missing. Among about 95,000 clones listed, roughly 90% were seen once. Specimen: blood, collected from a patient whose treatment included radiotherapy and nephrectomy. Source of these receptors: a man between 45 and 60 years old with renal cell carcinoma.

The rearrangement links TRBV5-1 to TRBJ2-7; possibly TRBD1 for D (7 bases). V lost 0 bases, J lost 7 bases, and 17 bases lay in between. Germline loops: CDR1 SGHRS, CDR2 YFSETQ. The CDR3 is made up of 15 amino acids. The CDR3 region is CASSLGHAAGGEQYF. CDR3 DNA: TGCGCCAGCAGCTTGGGCCACGCCGCAGGGGGGGAGCAGTACTTC.

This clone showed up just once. The CDR3, as DNA: TGCGCCAGCAGCTTGGCGGGAGTCGCCAGGTACGAGCAGTACTTC. Protein: CASSLAGVARYEQYF. The chain uses TRBV5-1 and TRBJ2-5; TRBD2 is a possible D gene (6 bases). The J call is in doubt because the DNA end fits TRBJ2-7 better. The germline V gene encodes CDR1 SGHRS and CDR2 YFSETQ. The CDR3 loop spans 15 amino acids.

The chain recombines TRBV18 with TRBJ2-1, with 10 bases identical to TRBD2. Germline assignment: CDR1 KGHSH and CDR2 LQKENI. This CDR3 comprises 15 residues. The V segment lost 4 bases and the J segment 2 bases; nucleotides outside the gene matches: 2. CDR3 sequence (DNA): TGTGCCAGCTCACAAAGCGGGGGGGCCTACAATGAGCAGTTCTTC. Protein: CASSQSGGAYNEQFF.

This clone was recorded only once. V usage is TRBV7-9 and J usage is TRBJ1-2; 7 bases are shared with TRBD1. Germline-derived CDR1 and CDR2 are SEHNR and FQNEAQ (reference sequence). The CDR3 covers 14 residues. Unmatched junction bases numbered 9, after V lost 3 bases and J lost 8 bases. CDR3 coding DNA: TGTGCCAGCAGCTTCCCGCAACAGGGGAGGGGCTACACCTTC. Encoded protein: CASSFPQQGRGYTF.

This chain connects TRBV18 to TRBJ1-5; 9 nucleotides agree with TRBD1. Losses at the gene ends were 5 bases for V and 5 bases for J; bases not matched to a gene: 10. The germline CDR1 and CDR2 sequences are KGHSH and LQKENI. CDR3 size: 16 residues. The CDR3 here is CASSSRSTGGYQPQHF. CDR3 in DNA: TGTGCCAGCTCATCTCGCTCTACAGGGGGCTATCAGCCCCAGCATTTT. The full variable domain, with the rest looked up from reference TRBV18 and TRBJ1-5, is NAGVMQNPRHLVRRRGQEARLRCSPMKGHSHVYWYRQLPEEGLKFMVYLQKENIIDESGMPKERFSAEFPKEGPSILRIQQVVRGDSAAYFCASSSRSTGGYQPQHFGDGTRLSIL.

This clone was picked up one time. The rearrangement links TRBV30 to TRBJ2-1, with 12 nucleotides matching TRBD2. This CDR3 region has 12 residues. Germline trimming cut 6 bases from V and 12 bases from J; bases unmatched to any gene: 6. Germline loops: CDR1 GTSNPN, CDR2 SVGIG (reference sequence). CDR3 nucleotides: TGTGCCTGCGGGACTAGCGGGTTCGCGCAGTTCTTC. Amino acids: CACGTSGFAQFF.

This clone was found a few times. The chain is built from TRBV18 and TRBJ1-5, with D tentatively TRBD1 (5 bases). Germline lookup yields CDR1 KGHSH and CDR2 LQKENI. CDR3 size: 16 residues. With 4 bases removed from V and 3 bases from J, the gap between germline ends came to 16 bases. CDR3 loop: CASSQQEGTNNQPQHF. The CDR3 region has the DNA TGTGCCAGCTCACAACAGGAGGGGACTAACAATCAGCCCCAGCATTTT.

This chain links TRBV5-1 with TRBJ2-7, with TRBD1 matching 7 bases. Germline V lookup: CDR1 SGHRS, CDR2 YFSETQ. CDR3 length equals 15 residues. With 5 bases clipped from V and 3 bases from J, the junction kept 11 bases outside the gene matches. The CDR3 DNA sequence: TGCGCCAGCAGATTCAGACAGGGACCGGACTACGAGCAGTACTTC. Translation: CASRFRQGPDYEQYF.

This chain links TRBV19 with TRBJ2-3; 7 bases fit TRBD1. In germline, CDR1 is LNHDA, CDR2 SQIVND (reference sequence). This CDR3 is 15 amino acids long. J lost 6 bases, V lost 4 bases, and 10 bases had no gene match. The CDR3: CASSTLTGQEDTQYF. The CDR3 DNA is TGTGCCAGTAGTACCCTGACAGGGCAAGAGGATACGCAGTATTTT.

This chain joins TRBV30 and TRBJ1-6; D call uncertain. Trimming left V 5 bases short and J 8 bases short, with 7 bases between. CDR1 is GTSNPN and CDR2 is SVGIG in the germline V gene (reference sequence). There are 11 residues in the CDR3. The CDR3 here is CAWVKDSPLHF. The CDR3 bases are TGTGCCTGGGTTAAGGATTCACCCCTCCACTTT.

The CDR3 is CASSDRGPHKSGANVLTF. CDR3 DNA sequence: TGTGCCAGCAGTGATCGGGGACCGCACAAATCTGGGGCCAACGTCCTGACTTTC. The gene calls are TRBV6-1 and TRBJ2-6; either TRBD1 or TRBD2 may fit D (5 bases each). CDR1 and CDR2 from the germline V gene are MNHNS and SASEGT. There are 18 residues in the CDR3. V gave up 3 bases and J gave up 1 base, with 16 bases separating them.

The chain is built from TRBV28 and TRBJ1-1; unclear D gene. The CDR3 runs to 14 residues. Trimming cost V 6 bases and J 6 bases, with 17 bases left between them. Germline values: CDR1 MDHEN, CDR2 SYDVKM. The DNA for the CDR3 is TGTGCCAGCAGCTATCCCCAGACCGGGCCTGAAGCTTTCTTT. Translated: CASSYPQTGPEAFF.

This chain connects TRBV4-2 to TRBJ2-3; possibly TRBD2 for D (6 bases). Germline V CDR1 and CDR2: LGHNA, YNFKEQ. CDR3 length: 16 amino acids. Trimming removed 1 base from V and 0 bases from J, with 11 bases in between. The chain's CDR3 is CASSQVGAGSTDTQYF. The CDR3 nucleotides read TGTGCCAGCAGCCAAGTTGGGGCGGGGAGCACAGATACGCAGTATTTT.

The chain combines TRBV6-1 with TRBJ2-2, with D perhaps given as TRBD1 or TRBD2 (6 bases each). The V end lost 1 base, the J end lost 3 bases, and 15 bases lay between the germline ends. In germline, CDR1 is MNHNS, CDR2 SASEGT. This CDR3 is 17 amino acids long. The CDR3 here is CASSEDRGVGYTGELFF. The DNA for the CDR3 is TGTGCCAGCAGTGAAGATAGGGGGGTGGGATACACCGGGGAGCTGTTTTTT.